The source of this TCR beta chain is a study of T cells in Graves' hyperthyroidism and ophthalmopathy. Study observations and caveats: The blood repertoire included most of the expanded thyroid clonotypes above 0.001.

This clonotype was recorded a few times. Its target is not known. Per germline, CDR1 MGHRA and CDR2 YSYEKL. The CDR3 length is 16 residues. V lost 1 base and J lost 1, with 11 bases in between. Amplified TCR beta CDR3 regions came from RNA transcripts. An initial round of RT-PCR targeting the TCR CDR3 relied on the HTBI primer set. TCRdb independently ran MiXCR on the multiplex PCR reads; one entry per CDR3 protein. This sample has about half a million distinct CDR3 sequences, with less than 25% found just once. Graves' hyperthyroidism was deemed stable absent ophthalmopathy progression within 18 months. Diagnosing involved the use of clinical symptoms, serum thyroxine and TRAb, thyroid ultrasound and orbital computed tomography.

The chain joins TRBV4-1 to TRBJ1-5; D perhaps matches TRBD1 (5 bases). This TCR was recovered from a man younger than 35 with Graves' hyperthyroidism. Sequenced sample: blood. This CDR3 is CASSQVFGASNQPQHF. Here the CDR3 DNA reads TGCGCCAGCAGCCAAGTCTTTGGGGCCAGCAATCAGCCCCAGCATTTT.